Each of the 13 T cell receptor beta chains below was sequenced from the same sample in a study of CD8 T cells in ankylosing spondylitis. TCRdb reprocessed the 5' RACE reads with MiXCR, giving one entry per CDR3 protein. The data show 250,000 to 350,000 distinct CDR3 sequences, about 20% seen once. The material sequenced was blood, either unsorted or a sorted T cell fraction (not recorded which). Receptors were obtained from a male donor with ankylosing spondylitis or in good health (not recorded which).

The rearrangement joins TRBV6-5 to TRBJ2-5; no clear D gene. This CDR3 is built from 15 residues. Trimming removed 0 bases at V and 5 bases at J, with 13 bases between. CDR1 is MNHEY and CDR2 is SVGAGI in the germline V gene. The CDR3 region has the DNA TGTGCCAGCAGTTACTCTAGGATTTTGATTGAGACCCAGTACTTC. This translates into CASSYSRILIETQYF.

This clonotype has a single count. The junction departs from germline at one end; a sequencing error may be responsible. This chain connects TRBV7-9 to TRBJ2-2; D gene ambiguous. CDR1 is SEHNR, CDR2 FQNEAQ, per germline (reference sequence). The CDR3 spans 14 residues. The CDR3 coding sequence is TGTGTCAGCAGCTTATTAGGGAACACCGGGGAGCTGTTTTTT. This codes for CVSSLLGNTGELFF.

J is TRBJ2-3 and V is TRBV20-1, with 7 bases fitting TRBD2. V was pared by 1 base and J by 0 bases, with 13 bases of the junction left unmatched. The CDR3 extends over 18 amino acids. Germline CDR1 is DFQATT and CDR2 is SNEGSKA (reference sequence). The CDR3 nucleotides read TGCAGTGCTAGAGCCGGGGGGTGGGTGCGGGGGAGCACAGATACGCAGTATTTT. Translated: CSARAGGWVRGSTDTQYF.

This clonotype was counted at least ten times. The rearrangement uses TRBV6-5 and TRBJ2-4; maybe TRBD1 (5 bases). Germline CDR1 MNHEY, CDR2 SVGAGI. V dropped 0 bases and J dropped 0 bases, with 9 bases sitting between them. The CDR3 covers 16 residues. The CDR3, as DNA: TGTGCCAGCAGTTACTCGGCGACAGTAGCCAAAAACATTCAGTACTTC. Amino acid sequence: CASSYSATVAKNIQYF.

The chain employs TRBV19 and TRBJ1-1; 7 bases agree with TRBD1. The trim removed 4 bases at V and 4 bases at J, leaving 6 bases unmatched. This CDR3 is built from 14 residues. The V gene's germline CDR1 is LNHDA and CDR2 SQIVND (reference sequence). The CDR3 loop is CASSTQGGITEAFF. DNA for the CDR3: TGTGCCAGTAGTACCCAGGGGGGGATCACTGAAGCTTTCTTT.

DNA of the CDR3: TGTGCCAGCAGCCAAGATTTGGCTAGCAATCAGCCCCAGCATTTT. It translates to CASSQDLASNQPQHF. This chain links TRBV4-2 with TRBJ1-5; no clear D gene. This CDR3 has 15 amino acids. Germline CDR1 is LGHNA and CDR2 is YNFKEQ. V dropped 0 bases and J dropped 0 bases, with 6 bases sitting between them.

This clonotype was seen repeatedly, ten times or more. J is TRBJ2-3 and V is TRBV11-2; D unresolved. V gave up 6 bases and J gave up 4 bases, with 11 bases separating them. The CDR3 is 13 amino acids. CDR1 is SGHAT and CDR2 is FQNNGV in the germline V gene. The CDR3 loop is CASSSWLSDTQYF. The CDR3 region has the DNA TGTGCCAGCAGTAGTTGGCTATCAGATACGCAGTATTTT.

The rearrangement joins TRBV12-3 or TRBV12-4 to TRBJ1-1; no reliable D call. The CDR3 has 14 amino acids. V lost 3 bases, J lost 4 bases, and 12 bases lay in between. In DNA, the CDR3 is TGTGCCAGCAGTTTGTCGGGGAGAGGCACTGAAGCTTTCTTT. Its protein is CASSLSGRGTEAFF.

The gene calls are TRBV6-1 and TRBJ2-5, with D perhaps matching TRBD2 (6 bases). The V end lost 6 bases, the J end lost 7 bases, and 18 bases lay between the germline ends. This CDR3 has 14 residues. Germline V lookup: CDR1 MNHNS, CDR2 SASEGT. The CDR3 sequence is CASSPGTYDGTQYF. CDR3 sequence (DNA): TGTGCCAGCAGCCCCGGGACTTACGATGGGACCCAGTACTTC.

The rearrangement links TRBV5-6 to TRBJ2-2, with D possibly matching TRBD2 (5 bases). This CDR3 has 13 residues. Germline V CDR1 and CDR2: SGHDT, YYEEEE. V lost 0 bases and J 7 bases, leaving 7 bases between the germline ends. This chain's CDR3 is CASSLGGGGELFF. CDR3 bases: TGTGCCAGCAGCTTGGGAGGAGGCGGGGAGCTGTTTTTT. Full variable domain (remainder filled in from reference TRBV5-6 and TRBJ2-2): DAGVTQSPTHLIKTRGQQVTLRCSPKSGHDTVSWYQQALGQGPQFIFQYYEEEERQRGNFPDRFSGHQFPNYSSELNVNALLLGDSALYLCASSLGGGGELFFGEGSRLTVL.

This sequence joins TRBV28 and TRBJ2-5; weak D call: TRBD2 (7 bases). The germline V gene encodes CDR1 MDHEN and CDR2 SYDVKM. The CDR3 is 17 residues long. V was trimmed by 6 bases and J by 0 bases, leaving 20 bases between them. CDR3 sequence reads: CASSRSAGARYQETQYF. CDR3 bases: TGTGCCAGCAGCCGTTCGGCGGGGGCTAGGTACCAAGAGACCCAGTACTTC.

The V gene is TRBV6-5, the J gene TRBJ2-3; no reliable D call. CDR1 MNHEY and CDR2 SVGAGI come from the germline V gene. The CDR3 totals 16 residues. Trimming stripped 1 base from V and 1 base from J, with 12 bases between. The CDR3 protein is CASSYWHPSGTDTQYF. In DNA form, the CDR3 reads TGTGCCAGCAGTTACTGGCACCCATCGGGCACAGATACGCAGTATTTT.

A few counts support this clonotype. Here the CDR3 reads CASSSSGLYNEQFF. The CDR3 bases are TGTGCCAGCAGCTCTAGCGGGTTATACAATGAGCAGTTCTTC. This chain links TRBV7-2 with TRBJ2-1; 8 bases are shared with TRBD2. The germline CDR1 and CDR2 sequences are SGHTA and FQGNSA. The trim removed 4 bases at V and 4 bases at J, leaving 3 bases unmatched. There are 14 residues in the CDR3.